The 8 T cell receptor beta chains below come from one sample, sequenced in a study of T cell changes during pregnancy in multiple sclerosis. Profiling relied on immunoSEQ multiplex PCR, and the TCRdb table lists in-frame clones only, not all of them. The sample comprises tens of thousands of clones, 92% of which are singletons, and 0.16% rests with the top ten. This specimen was CD4+ T cells from peripheral blood mononuclear cells, taken after pregnancy. Receptors were obtained from a female donor in good health, enrolled as a control in a pregnancy study.

This clone was detected only a few times. The V gene is TRBV5-4, the J gene TRBJ2-4, with 12 bases lining up with TRBD2. In germline, CDR1 is SGHNT, CDR2 YYREEE (reference sequence). The CDR3 covers 16 residues. V gave up 4 bases and J gave up 7 bases; unmatched junction bases: 9. CDR3 sequence reads: CASSPGLAGRENIQYF. The CDR3 DNA follows: TGTGCCAGCAGCCCTGGACTAGCGGGGAGGGAGAACATTCAGTACTTC.

J is TRBJ1-1 and V is TRBV11-2, with D perhaps TRBD1 (5 bases). The germline gives CDR1 SGHAT, CDR2 FQNNGV. Trimming removed 0 bases at V and 0 bases at J, with 8 bases between. This CDR3 spans 15 amino acids. The CDR3 protein is CASSLDDSLNTEAFF. The CDR3 DNA reads as TGTGCCAGCAGCTTAGATGACAGCCTGAACACTGAAGCTTTCTTT.

In DNA, the CDR3 is TGTGCCAGTAGTGGCCAGGCCCGGATGTACAATGAGCAGTTCTTC. It encodes CASSGQARMYNEQFF. V usage is TRBV19 and J usage is TRBJ2-1, with unresolved D. The V end lost 5 bases, the J end lost 4 bases, and 15 bases lay between the germline ends. The CDR3 loop spans 15 amino acids. CDR1 is LNHDA and CDR2 is SQIVND in the germline V gene (reference sequence).

This sequence joins TRBV4-1 and TRBJ1-2; TRBD1 aligns across 7 bases. This CDR3 has 14 amino acids. Per the germline V gene, CDR1 is MGHRA and CDR2 is YSYEKL. V lost 3 bases to trimming and J lost 8 bases; unmatched junction nucleotides: 9. The CDR3 is CASSHPGQPGGYTF. As DNA, the CDR3 is TGCGCCAGCAGCCACCCGGGACAGCCTGGGGGCTACACCTTC.

V gene TRBV15 combines with J gene TRBJ2-5; a possible D gene is TRBD2 (6 bases). CDR1 and CDR2 from the germline V gene are LNHNV and YYDKDF (reference sequence). Trimming left V 8 bases short and J 2 bases short, with 6 bases between. This CDR3 spans 11 amino acids. The CDR3 sequence: CATGGQETQYF. Here the CDR3 DNA reads TGTGCCACCGGGGGGCAAGAGACCCAGTACTTC.

The chain links TRBV15 to TRBJ2-4, with 7 nucleotides matching TRBD2. J gave up 0 bases and V 2 bases, and 7 bases lay outside the gene matches. CDR3 length: 17 amino acids. CDR1 is LNHNV and CDR2 is YYDKDF in the germline V gene (reference sequence). The CDR3 loop is CATSRPPSGLAKNIQYF. Written as DNA, the CDR3 is TGTGCCACCAGCAGACCCCCTAGCGGCCTAGCCAAAAACATTCAGTACTTC.

This clone was seen a single time. The chain combines TRBV5-1 with TRBJ2-7, with a weak D call TRBD2 (6 bases). V was trimmed by 4 bases and J by 2 bases, leaving 7 bases between them. This CDR3 is built from 12 residues. Germline CDR1 and CDR2: SGHRS and YFSETQ. This chain's CDR3 is CASSGGAYEQYF. In nucleotides, the CDR3 is TGCGCCAGCAGCGGAGGGGCCTACGAGCAGTACTTC.

The V call is TRBV6-5, the J call TRBJ2-7, with 8 bases lining up with TRBD1. The V gene's germline CDR1 is MNHEY and CDR2 SVGAGI. J lost 4 bases, V lost 6 bases, and 11 bases had no gene match. There are 15 residues in the CDR3. The CDR3 nucleotides are TGTGCCAGCAGACGAGACCCGACAGGGGTATACGAGCAGTACTTC. This codes for CASRRDPTGVYEQYF.